Sequencing of this T cell receptor (beta chain) was carried out in a study of blood T cell repertoires in COVID-19. Looking at the study overall: Acute and convalescent COVID-19 samples came from the United States, Italy and Spain.

Trimming removed 4 bases from V and 2 bases from J, with 15 bases in between. Germline V gene lookup returns CDR1 MGHRA and CDR2 YSYEKL. This CDR3 has 15 amino acids. The Seattle patients joined while their infection was active and were tracked longitudinally afterward. Profiled with immunoSEQ multiplex PCR; TCRdb holds only in-frame clones, not every one. The sample holds 65,000 to 90,000 clones, over 60% seen once. This rearrangement joins TRBV4-1 to TRBJ2-7, with TRBD2 as a possible D gene (5 bases). The source of this sequence is a man aged 70-80 years with COVID-19, enrolled during active disease. Material: peripheral blood. In DNA form, the CDR3 reads TGCGCCAGCAGCCCAGGCCAAGGACTCACCTACGAGCAGTACTTC. It is translated as CASSPGQGLTYEQYF.